Ten or more counts support the clone carrying this T cell receptor (beta chain). This CDR3 is built from 13 residues. V lost 4 bases and J lost 4, with 13 bases in between. Germline lookup yields CDR1 SQVTM and CDR2 ANQGSEA. This specimen comes from a study of T-cell reconstitution after alpha-beta-depleted transplantation in children. The authors prepared the TCRbeta library with unique molecular identifiers. TCRdb used MiXCR to reprocess the PCR reads, holding one entry per CDR3 protein. The repertoire consists of approximately 650,000 distinct CDR3 sequences, with around 12% occurring once and the leading ten covering 0.79%.

This chain joins TRBV29-1 and TRBJ1-1, with a weak D call TRBD1 (6 bases). The sample was PBMCs, taken before TCRalphabeta/CD19-depleted stem cell transplant. The sequence derives from a girl aged 2 to 10 with congenital amegakaryocytic thrombocytopenia, due to receive a stem cell transplant. This chain's CDR3 is CSVVTIQGTEAFF. DNA for the CDR3: TGCAGCGTTGTGACGATACAGGGCACTGAAGCTTTCTTT.